Many counts were recorded for the clone carrying this T cell receptor beta chain. Its antigen is still unknown. This sample was included in a study of tumor-infiltrating lymphocytes in primary liver carcinoma. General study results and limits: Just around 8-24% of top clones spanned all five tumor regions. Among the pair types, tumor region pairs showed more overlap than tumor-adjacent and tumor-blood pairs.

V lost 4 bases and J lost 0, with 18 bases in between. This CDR3 is 17 amino acids long. CDR1 and CDR2 from the germline V gene are MDHEN and SYDVKM. Bulk tissue was left unsorted, and RNA and DNA were co-extracted from about 19-30 mg of it. The patients lived with chronic HBV infection and had not yet received any treatment. The template, 500 ng total RNA, yielded TCR beta cDNA made with a constant-region primer. Sequencing libraries for TCR beta derived from three nested multiplex PCR rounds that used slightly modified ARM-PCR. TRBV1-TRBV30 forward primers paired with a C-beta reverse primer drove the first two PCR rounds, ten to eleven cycles each. TCRdb independently ran MiXCR on the multiplex PCR reads; one entry per CDR3 protein. The data hold approximately 30,000 distinct CDR3 sequences, with less than 80% observed a single time.

Sequencing used liver tumor tissue from sampling region 5. Subset specified: tumor region T5, tumor centre. This receptor was obtained from a man in his forties with primary liver carcinoma and hepatitis B virus infection. The rearrangement joins TRBV28 to TRBJ1-2; D is unresolved. The CDR3 here is CASSSRWGDLANYGYTF. CDR3 sequence (DNA): TGTGCCAGCAGTTCCCGGTGGGGTGACCTGGCTAACTATGGCTACACCTTC.